The clone carrying this T cell receptor (beta chain) was recorded only once. This specimen comes from a study of blood T cell repertoires in COVID-19. Overall study context: The origin of the acute and convalescent COVID-19 samples was the United States, Italy and Spain. From T cells, B-cell-depleted T cells, or PBMCs came the material, which was cDNA or gDNA.

Germline CDR1 and CDR2: GTSNPN and SVGIG (reference sequence). The CDR3 is 16 residues long. Trimming at V came to 2 bases and at J to 4 bases, leaving 9 bases not matched to a gene. As originally analysed: Reference gene primer amplification gave estimated nucleated cell counts. TCRdb's table, derived via immunoSEQ multiplex PCR, lists solely in-frame clones and lacks some. The D gene and trimming were derived from the DNA, and the V and J assignments and clone size from that table. The sample yields over 250,000 clones, about 83% seen once. This sequence joins TRBV30 and TRBJ2-7; 12 positions agree with TRBD2. This receptor was identified in a woman in her 50s who had recovered from COVID-19. What was sequenced was peripheral blood. In nucleotides, the CDR3 is TGTGCCTGGAGTTTAGCTAGCGGGAGGGCCGGGTACGAGCAGTACTTC. This translates into CAWSLASGRAGYEQYF.